Listed here are 18 T cell receptor beta chains from one sample, sequenced in a study of OX40 agonist ivuxolimab in advanced cancers. Some clones are missing from TCRdb's copy, which holds only in-frame ones; the method was immunoSEQ multiplex PCR. The sample has approximately 77,000 clones; less than 95% are singletons. Specimen: CD4+ or CD8+ T cells sorted from blood, collected in a trial of the OX40 agonist ivuxolimab. The receptors here all came from an adult with an advanced solid tumor such as melanoma, head and neck, liver or kidney cancer.

This sequence joins TRBV7-9 and TRBJ1-3; D not certain. The CDR3 runs to 16 residues. Germline V gene sequence: CDR1 SEHNR, CDR2 FQNEAQ (reference sequence). Trimming cost V 3 bases and J 2 bases, with 14 bases left between them. CDR3 loop: CASSFGPVGAGNTIYF. DNA of the CDR3: TGTGCCAGCAGCTTCGGGCCGGTTGGTGCTGGAAACACCATATATTTT.

The chain links TRBV7-2 to TRBJ2-4; TRBD1 aligns across 7 bases. Germline V gene lookup returns CDR1 SGHTA and CDR2 FQGNSA. This CDR3 has 14 residues. V shed 4 bases, J shed 9 bases, and the junction held 9 bases outside the gene matches. CDR3 residues: CASSSTGWRTIQYF. CDR3 in DNA: TGTGCCAGCAGCTCGACAGGGTGGCGAACCATTCAGTACTTC.

This chain joins TRBV6-5 and TRBJ2-1; D not certain. This CDR3 comprises 12 residues. V lost 5 bases to trimming and J lost 3 bases, with 5 bases between them. CDR1 MNHEY and CDR2 SVGAGI come from the germline V gene. The CDR3 here is CASSRDYNEQFF. CDR3 in DNA: TGTGCCAGCAGTAGGGACTACAATGAGCAGTTCTTC.

The chain links TRBV7-9 to TRBJ2-4, with TRBD1 matching over 9 bases. Trimming cost V 6 bases and J 15 bases; bases outside gene matches: 12. Looked up from germline, CDR1 is SEHNR and CDR2 is FQNEAQ (reference sequence). This CDR3 has 13 amino acids. The DNA of the CDR3 is TGTGCCAGCAGAGTGGGGACAGGGAGGCAAATGTACTTC. Encoded protein: CASRVGTGRQMYF.

V is TRBV29-1 and J is TRBJ2-3; TRBD2 matches 10 bases. The germline V gene has CDR1 SQVTM and CDR2 ANQGSEA. V shed 5 bases, J shed 0 bases, and the junction held 2 bases outside the gene matches. The CDR3 is made up of 14 amino acids. CDR3 region: CSVTSGISTDTQYF. CDR3 in DNA: TGCAGCGTTACTAGCGGGATTAGCACAGATACGCAGTATTTT.

The rearrangement links TRBV4-1 to TRBJ2-5; 12 nucleotides line up with TRBD2. J gave up 4 bases and V 6 bases, and 6 bases lay outside the gene matches. CDR1 and CDR2 (germline): MGHRA, YSYEKL. The CDR3 sequence is 15 residues long. This CDR3 reads CASSRLLAGGETQYF. CDR3 nucleotide sequence: TGCGCCAGCAGTCGGTTACTAGCGGGAGGAGAGACCCAGTACTTC.

This chain uses TRBV7-3 with TRBJ2-1; 12 nucleotides match TRBD1. J gave up 7 bases and V 5 bases, and 12 bases lay outside the gene matches. CDR1 is SGHTA, CDR2 FQGTGA, per germline. This CDR3 region has 17 residues. For the CDR3, the DNA is TGTGCCAGCAGCCTAGCGGGCGGGACAGGGGGCCGGAATGAGCAGTTCTTC. Protein: CASSLAGGTGGRNEQFF.

The CDR3 reads CASSPGQGVNQPQHF. The CDR3 coding sequence is TGTGCCAGCTCACCTGGACAGGGCGTCAATCAGCCCCAGCATTTT. This sequence joins TRBV18 and TRBJ1-5; 8 positions match TRBD1. This CDR3 is built from 15 residues. Germline values: CDR1 KGHSH, CDR2 LQKENI. V was clipped by 3 bases and J by 3 bases; unmatched bases: 4. The complete variable domain, with remaining parts taken from reference TRBV18 and TRBJ1-5, reads NAGVMQNPRHLVRRRGQEARLRCSPMKGHSHVYWYRQLPEEGLKFMVYLQKENIIDESGMPKERFSAEFPKEGPSILRIQQVVRGDSAAYFCASSPGQGVNQPQHFGDGTRLSIL.

The chain has TRBV11-3 and TRBJ2-5; 8 bases are shared with TRBD2. The CDR3 has 15 residues. Germline loops: CDR1 SGHNT, CDR2 YENEEA. V was clipped by 6 bases and J by 2 bases; unmatched bases: 8. CDR3 region: CASRPGGGLQETQYF. CDR3 nucleotide sequence: TGTGCCAGCAGACCCGGGGGGGGACTGCAAGAGACCCAGTACTTC.

This chain uses TRBV6-6 with TRBJ1-2, with D unresolved. CDR1 is MNHNY, CDR2 SVGAGI, per germline (reference sequence). There are 13 residues in the CDR3. The V end lost 0 bases, the J end lost 8 bases, and 10 bases lay between the germline ends. This CDR3 is CASSYSKGSGYTF. The DNA of the CDR3 is TGTGCCAGCAGTTACTCGAAAGGGAGCGGCTACACCTTC.

The rearrangement uses TRBV7-2 and TRBJ2-7; D unclear. The germline V gene has CDR1 SGHTA and CDR2 FQGNSA. The germline V and J ends were trimmed by 1 base and 3 bases, with 7 bases remaining between them. This CDR3 is 13 amino acids long. Here the CDR3 reads CASSLGQIYEQYF. For the CDR3, the DNA is TGTGCCAGCAGCTTAGGGCAGATCTACGAGCAGTACTTC.

In regard to this clone: The germline gene is not matched at one end of the junction; a read error may be the cause. The chain combines TRBV11-1 with TRBJ2-7; 11 positions agree with TRBD2. Germline V gene lookup returns CDR1 SGHAT and CDR2 FQDESV (reference sequence). This CDR3 contains 17 residues. CDR3 sequence: CASSLGLGTSGSYGQYF. As DNA, the CDR3 is TGTGCCAGCAGCTTAGGTTTGGGGACTAGCGGCTCCTACGGGCAGTACTTC.

This clone was seen once. J is TRBJ2-7 and V is TRBV11-3, with no clear D. The length of the CDR3 is 13 residues. Germline V gives CDR1 SGHNT, CDR2 YENEEA. V was trimmed by 5 bases and J by 2 bases, leaving 10 bases between them. The CDR3: CASSRPYTYEQYF. DNA of the CDR3: TGTGCCAGCAGCCGCCCCTACACCTACGAGCAGTACTTC.

The V gene is TRBV5-1, the J gene TRBJ1-1; D uncertain. The germline V and J ends were trimmed by 4 bases and 7 bases, with 20 bases remaining between them. The germline gives CDR1 SGHRS, CDR2 YFSETQ. The CDR3 runs 15 residues. CDR3 protein: CASSPSAGAAGEAFF. CDR3 in DNA: TGCGCCAGCAGCCCCTCAGCGGGTGCCGCTGGTGAAGCTTTCTTT.

This chain uses TRBV19 with TRBJ2-5, with a tentative D call TRBD2 (7 bases). The V end lost 6 bases, the J end lost 4 bases, and 15 bases lay between the germline ends. Germline CDR1 is LNHDA and CDR2 is SQIVND (reference sequence). This CDR3 region has 14 residues. The CDR3 here is CASRVRGAGETQYF. CDR3 DNA: TGTGCCAGTAGGGTTCGGGGGGCCGGAGAGACCCAGTACTTC.

The V gene is TRBV28, the J gene TRBJ1-2; TRBD1 matches at 9 bases. Germline lookup yields CDR1 MDHEN and CDR2 SYDVKM. CDR3 length: 14 residues. V lost 5 bases, J lost 2 bases, and 3 bases stayed unmatched. The CDR3, as DNA: TGTGCCAGCAGTACAGGGGGCGCGAACTATGGCTACACCTTC. It yields the protein CASSTGGANYGYTF.

The gene calls are TRBV7-2 and TRBJ1-3; maybe TRBD1 (5 bases). The CDR3 is made up of 16 amino acids. Germline CDR1 and CDR2: SGHTA and FQGNSA. V lost 5 bases, J lost 0 bases, and 14 bases lay in between. The CDR3 nucleotides read TGTGCCAGCAGCCCCTCCCTAGGGGACTCTGGAAACACCATATATTTT. It is translated as CASSPSLGDSGNTIYF.

The chain joins TRBV19 to TRBJ2-5, with TRBD1 matching over 7 bases. Unmatched junction bases numbered 9, after V lost 3 bases and J lost 2 bases. CDR1 and CDR2 (germline): LNHDA, SQIVND (reference sequence). The CDR3 contains 16 residues. Here the CDR3 DNA reads TGTGCCAGTAGTATTCCCTCTCGGGACAGACAAGAGACCCAGTACTTC. Translated, it gives CASSIPSRDRQETQYF.